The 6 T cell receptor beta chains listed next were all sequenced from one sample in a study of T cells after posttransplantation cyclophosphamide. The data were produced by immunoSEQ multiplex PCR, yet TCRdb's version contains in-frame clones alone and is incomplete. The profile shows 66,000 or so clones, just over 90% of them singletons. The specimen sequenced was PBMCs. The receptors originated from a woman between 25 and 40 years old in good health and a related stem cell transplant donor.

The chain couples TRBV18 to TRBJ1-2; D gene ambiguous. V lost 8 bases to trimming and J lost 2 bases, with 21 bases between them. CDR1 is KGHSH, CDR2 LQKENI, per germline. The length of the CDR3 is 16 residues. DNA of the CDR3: TGTGCCAGCCTAAGGCAGAGTCCAAAGGTGAACTATGGCTACACCTTC. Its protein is CASLRQSPKVNYGYTF.

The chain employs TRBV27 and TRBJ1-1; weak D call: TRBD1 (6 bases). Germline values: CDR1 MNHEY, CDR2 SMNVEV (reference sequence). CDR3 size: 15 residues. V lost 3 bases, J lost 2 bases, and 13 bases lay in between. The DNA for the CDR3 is TGTGCCAGCAGTTTCGCAGGGACACTAAACACTGAAGCTTTCTTT. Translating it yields CASSFAGTLNTEAFF.

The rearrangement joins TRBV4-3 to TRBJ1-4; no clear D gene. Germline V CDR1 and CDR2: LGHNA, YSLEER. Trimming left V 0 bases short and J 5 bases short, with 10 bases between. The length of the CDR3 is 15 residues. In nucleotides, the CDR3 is TGCGCCAGCAGCCAAGAAGGCTATGTGAATGAAAAACTGTTTTTT. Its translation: CASSQEGYVNEKLFF.

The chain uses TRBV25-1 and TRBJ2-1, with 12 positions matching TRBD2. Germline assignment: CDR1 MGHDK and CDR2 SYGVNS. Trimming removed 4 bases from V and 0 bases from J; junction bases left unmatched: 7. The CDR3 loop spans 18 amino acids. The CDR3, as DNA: TGTGCCAGCAGTGGACTAGCGGGGGCCGCGAGCTCCTACAATGAGCAGTTCTTC. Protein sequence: CASSGLAGAASSYNEQFF.

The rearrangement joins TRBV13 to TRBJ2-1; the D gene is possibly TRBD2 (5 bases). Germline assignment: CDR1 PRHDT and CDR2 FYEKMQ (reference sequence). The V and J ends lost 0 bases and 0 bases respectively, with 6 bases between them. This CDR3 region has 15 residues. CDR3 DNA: TGTGCCAGCAGCTTAGGGGGGAGCTCCTACAATGAGCAGTTCTTC. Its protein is CASSLGGSSYNEQFF.

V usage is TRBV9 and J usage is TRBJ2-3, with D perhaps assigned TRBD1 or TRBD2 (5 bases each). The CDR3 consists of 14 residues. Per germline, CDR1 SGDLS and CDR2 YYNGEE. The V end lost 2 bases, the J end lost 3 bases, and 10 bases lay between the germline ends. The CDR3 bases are TGTGCCAGCAGCGTCGTCGGGGCTACAGATACGCAGTATTTT. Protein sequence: CASSVVGATDTQYF. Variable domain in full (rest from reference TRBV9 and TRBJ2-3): DSGVTQTPKHLITATGQRVTLRCSPRSGDLSVYWYQQSLDQGLQFLIQYYNGEERAKGNILERFSAQQFPDLHSELNLSSLELGDSALYFCASSVVGATDTQYFGPGTRLTVL.